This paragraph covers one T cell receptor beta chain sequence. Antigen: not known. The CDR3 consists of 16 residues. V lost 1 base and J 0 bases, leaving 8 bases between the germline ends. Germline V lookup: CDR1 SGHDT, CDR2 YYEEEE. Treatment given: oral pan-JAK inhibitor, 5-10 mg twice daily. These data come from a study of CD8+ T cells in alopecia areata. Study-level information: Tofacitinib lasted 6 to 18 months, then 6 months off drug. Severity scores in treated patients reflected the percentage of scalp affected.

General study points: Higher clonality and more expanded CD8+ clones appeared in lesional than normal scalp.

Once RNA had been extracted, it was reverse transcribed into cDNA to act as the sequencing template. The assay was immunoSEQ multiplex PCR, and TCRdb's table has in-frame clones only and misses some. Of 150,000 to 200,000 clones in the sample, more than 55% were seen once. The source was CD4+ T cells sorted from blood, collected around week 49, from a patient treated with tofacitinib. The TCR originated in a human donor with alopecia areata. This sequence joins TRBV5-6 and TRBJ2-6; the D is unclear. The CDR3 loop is CASSLNSLSGANVLTF. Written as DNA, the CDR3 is TGTGCCAGCAGCTTGAACAGTCTCTCTGGGGCCAACGTCCTGACTTTC.